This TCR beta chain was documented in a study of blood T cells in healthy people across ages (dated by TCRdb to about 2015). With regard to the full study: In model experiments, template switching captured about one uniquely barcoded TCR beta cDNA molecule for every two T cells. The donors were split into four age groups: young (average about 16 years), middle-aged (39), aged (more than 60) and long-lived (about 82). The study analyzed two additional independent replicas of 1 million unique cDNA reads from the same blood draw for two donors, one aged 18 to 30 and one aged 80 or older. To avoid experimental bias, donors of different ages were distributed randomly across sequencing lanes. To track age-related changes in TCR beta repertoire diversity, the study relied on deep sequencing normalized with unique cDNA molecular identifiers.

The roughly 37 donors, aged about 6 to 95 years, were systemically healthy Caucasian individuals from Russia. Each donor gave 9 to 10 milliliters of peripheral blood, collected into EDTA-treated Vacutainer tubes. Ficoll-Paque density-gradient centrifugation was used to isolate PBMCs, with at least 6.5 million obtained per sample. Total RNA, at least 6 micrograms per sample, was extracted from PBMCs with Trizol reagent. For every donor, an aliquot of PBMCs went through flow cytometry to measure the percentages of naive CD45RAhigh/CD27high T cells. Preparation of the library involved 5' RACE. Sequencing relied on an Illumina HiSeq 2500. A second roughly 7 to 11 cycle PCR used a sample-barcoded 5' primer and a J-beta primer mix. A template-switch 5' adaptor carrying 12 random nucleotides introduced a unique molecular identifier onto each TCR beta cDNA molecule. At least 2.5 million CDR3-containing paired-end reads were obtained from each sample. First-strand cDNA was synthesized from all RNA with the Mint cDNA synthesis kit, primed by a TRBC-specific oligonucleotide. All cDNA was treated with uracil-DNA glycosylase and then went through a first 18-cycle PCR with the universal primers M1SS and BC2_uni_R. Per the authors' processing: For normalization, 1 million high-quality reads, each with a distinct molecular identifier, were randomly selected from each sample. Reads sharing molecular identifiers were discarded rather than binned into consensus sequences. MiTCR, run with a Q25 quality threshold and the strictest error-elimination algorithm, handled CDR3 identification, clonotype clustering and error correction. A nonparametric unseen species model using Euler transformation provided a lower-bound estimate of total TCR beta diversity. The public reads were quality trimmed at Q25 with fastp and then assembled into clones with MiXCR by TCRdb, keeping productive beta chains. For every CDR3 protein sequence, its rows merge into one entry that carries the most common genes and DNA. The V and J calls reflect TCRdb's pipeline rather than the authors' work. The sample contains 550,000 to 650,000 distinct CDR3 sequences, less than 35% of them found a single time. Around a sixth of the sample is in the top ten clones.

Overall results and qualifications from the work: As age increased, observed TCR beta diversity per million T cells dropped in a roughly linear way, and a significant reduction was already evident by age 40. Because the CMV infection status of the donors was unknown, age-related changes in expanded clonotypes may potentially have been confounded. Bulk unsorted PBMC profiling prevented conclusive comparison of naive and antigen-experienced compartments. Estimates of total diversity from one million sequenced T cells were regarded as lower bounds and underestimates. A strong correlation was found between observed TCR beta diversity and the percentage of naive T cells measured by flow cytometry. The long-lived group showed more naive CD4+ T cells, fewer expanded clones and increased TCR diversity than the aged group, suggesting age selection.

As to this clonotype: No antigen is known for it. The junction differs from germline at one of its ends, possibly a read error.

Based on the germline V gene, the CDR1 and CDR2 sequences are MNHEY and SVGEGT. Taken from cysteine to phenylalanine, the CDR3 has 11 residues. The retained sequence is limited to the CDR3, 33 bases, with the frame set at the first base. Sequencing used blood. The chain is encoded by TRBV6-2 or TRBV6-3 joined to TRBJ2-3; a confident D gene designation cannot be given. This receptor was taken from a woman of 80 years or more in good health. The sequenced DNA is TGTGCCTGCAGTTACGGAGATACGCAGTATTTT. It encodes CACSYGDTQYF.